Listed below are T cell receptor beta chains from one sample, sequenced in a study of T cell responses to AZD1222 COVID-19 vaccine. Produced via immunoSEQ multiplex PCR; TCRdb's table is partial and in-frame only. The data show roughly 160,000 clones, around 94% seen once. The material was peripheral blood, obtained on day 0 of AZD1222 vaccination. The receptors here all came from an adult in good health. Each CDR3 is given with its conserved first and last residue. D genes are given only for firm matches. Part of the rows lack a size; the others show once, few, many or a class for expanded clones.

size: .; D: TRBD1; V: TRBV28; J: TRBJ1-6; DNA: TGTGCCAGCAGTTTGGGACAGTATAATTCACCCCTCCACTTT; CDR3: CASSLGQYNSPLHF
size: once; D: .; V: TRBV5-1; J: TRBJ2-2; DNA: TGCGCCAGCAGCTTGGAGGTGGCCGGGGAGCTGTTTTTT; CDR3: CASSLEVAGELFF
size: .; D: TRBD1; V: TRBV19; J: TRBJ1-4; DNA: TGTGCCGGCCGGGGACAGGGGAATGAAAAACTGTTTTTT; CDR3: CAGRGQGNEKLFF
size: .; D: .; V: TRBV7-8; J: TRBJ2-3; DNA: TGTGCCAGCAGCACCCGACGGCCAACCGGTTCAGATACGCAGTATTTT; CDR3: CASSTRRPTGSDTQYF
size: .; D: .; V: TRBV7-6; J: TRBJ2-5; DNA: TGTGCCAGCAGCTTAGCGCCACGGGAGACCCAGTACTTC; CDR3: CASSLAPRETQYF
size: .; D: .; V: TRBV5-1; J: TRBJ2-7; DNA: TGCGCCAGCAGCTTGGAGGCGGCGGGGGCCTCCTACGAGCAGTACTTC; CDR3: CASSLEAAGASYEQYF
size: .; D: .; V: TRBV29-1; J: TRBJ1-2; DNA: TGCAGCGTTACTCGCAGGGGAAACTACACCTTC; CDR3: CSVTRRGNYTF
size: .; D: .; V: TRBV9; J: TRBJ1-1; DNA: TGTGCCAGCAGCGTAAAATGGGCGAACACTGAAGCTTTCTTT; CDR3: CASSVKWANTEAFF
size: .; D: .; V: TRBV30; J: TRBJ1-1; DNA: TGTGCCTGGAGTCTAGGGCAGAACACTGAAGCTTTCTTT; CDR3: CAWSLGQNTEAFF
size: .; D: .; V: TRBV4-1; J: TRBJ1-6; DNA: TGCGCCAGCAGCCCCCCCATGTGGACGTCCTATAATTCACCCCTCCACTTT; CDR3: CASSPPMWTSYNSPLHF
size: .; D: .; V: TRBV7-9; J: TRBJ2-7; DNA: TGTGCCAGCAGCTTCGGGGGACCCGTCTACGAGCAGTACTTC; CDR3: CASSFGGPVYEQYF
size: once; D: .; V: TRBV11-3; J: TRBJ1-1; DNA: TGTGCCAGCAGCTTAGAAGAGAACACTGAAGCTTTCTTT; CDR3: CASSLEENTEAFF
size: .; D: .; V: TRBV6-6; J: TRBJ1-4; DNA: TGTGCCAGCAACAATGCAGGAGAACTGTTTTTT; CDR3: CASNNAGELFF
size: few; D: .; V: TRBV11-2; J: TRBJ1-4; DNA: TGTGCCAGCAGCTTGTCGACAGACGAAAAACTGTTTTTT; CDR3: CASSLSTDEKLFF
size: .; D: TRBD2; V: TRBV28; J: TRBJ2-3; DNA: TGTGCCAGCAGGGGATGGGGACTAGCGGCGCGGGGGACAGATACGCAGTATTTT; CDR3: CASRGWGLAARGTDTQYF
size: .; D: TRBD1; V: TRBV7-9; J: TRBJ2-1; DNA: TGTGCCAGCAGCGCCGGACAGGGCCGCGATGAGCAGTTCTTC; CDR3: CASSAGQGRDEQFF
size: .; D: .; V: TRBV24-1; J: TRBJ2-3; DNA: TGTGCCACCAGTGAAACGGGACTCAACACAGATACGCAGTATTTT; CDR3: CATSETGLNTDTQYF
size: .; D: .; V: TRBV4-1; J: TRBJ2-7; DNA: TGCGCCAGCAGCCAAGGGACTCTTAGCTCCTACGAGCAGTACTTC; CDR3: CASSQGTLSSYEQYF
size: .; D: TRBD2; V: TRBV18; J: TRBJ2-3; DNA: TGTGCCAGCTCACCGCGACTAGCGGGAGAAGTAGATACGCAGTATTTT; CDR3: CASSPRLAGEVDTQYF
size: .; D: .; V: TRBV6-5; J: TRBJ2-7; DNA: TGTGCCTACAGTCCCCAAATGGGCTACGAGCAGTACTTC; CDR3: CAYSPQMGYEQYF
size: .; D: .; V: TRBV30; J: TRBJ2-7; DNA: TGTGCCTGGAGCTCCTTGTCCCTAGCGTACGAGCAGTACTTC; CDR3: CAWSSLSLAYEQYF
size: .; D: .; V: TRBV5-4; J: TRBJ1-3; DNA: TGTGCCAGCAGCTTCGGGAGCTCTGGAAACACCATATATTTT; CDR3: CASSFGSSGNTIYF
size: .; D: .; V: TRBV28; J: TRBJ1-1; DNA: TGTGCCAGCAGTTTTTCGGTTACACTTGAAGCTTTCTTT; CDR3: CASSFSVTLEAFF
size: .; D: TRBD1; V: TRBV20-1; J: TRBJ1-2; DNA: TGCAGTGCTGACAGGGGGGATGGCTACACCTTC; CDR3: CSADRGDGYTF
size: once; D: .; V: TRBV6-5; J: TRBJ2-1; DNA: TGTGCCAGCAGCCTAGACAGCGTTCGGGGGGAGCAGTTCTTC; CDR3: CASSLDSVRGEQFF
size: .; D: .; V: TRBV7-9; J: TRBJ1-1; DNA: TGTGCCAGCAGCCACGGTGGGGGAGGGACTGAAGCTTTCTTT; CDR3: CASSHGGGGTEAFF
size: .; D: .; V: TRBV3-1/TRBV3-2; J: TRBJ1-5; DNA: TGTGCCAGCAGCCAAGATAGACAGGCAGGACTGCCCCAGCATTTT; CDR3: CASSQDRQAGLPQHF
size: .; D: .; V: TRBV28; J: TRBJ1-2; DNA: TGTGCCAGCAGAGCGCCGGGACTTGGCTACACCTTC; CDR3: CASRAPGLGYTF
size: .; D: .; V: TRBV11-3; J: TRBJ2-7; DNA: TGTGCCAGCAGCCTTGCGGGGCCCTCCGCCGAGCAGTACTTC; CDR3: CASSLAGPSAEQYF
size: once; D: .; V: TRBV6-5; J: TRBJ1-2; DNA: TGTGCCAGCAGTTACTCACGAGAGGGCCCGAGCGGCTACACCTTC; CDR3: CASSYSREGPSGYTF
size: .; D: .; V: TRBV5-1; J: TRBJ2-1; DNA: TGCGCCAGCAGCTTTGGGGTCGAAGGGGAGCAGTTCTTC; CDR3: CASSFGVEGEQFF
size: .; D: .; V: TRBV5-6; J: TRBJ2-3; DNA: TGTGCCAGCAGCTGGGGATCCAGCACAGATACGCAGTATTTT; CDR3: CASSWGSSTDTQYF
size: .; D: .; V: TRBV2; J: TRBJ1-1; DNA: TGTGCCAGCAGTGATCAGGGGAGGACTGAAGCTTTCTTT; CDR3: CASSDQGRTEAFF
size: .; D: TRBD1; V: TRBV5-1; J: TRBJ1-1; DNA: TGCGCCAGCAGCCTGCCCGGGACAGGAAACACTGAAGCTTTCTTT; CDR3: CASSLPGTGNTEAFF
size: .; D: .; V: TRBV5-1; J: TRBJ2-1; DNA: TGCGCCAGCAGCTTGGCTACCTACAATGAGCAGTTCTTC; CDR3: CASSLATYNEQFF
size: .; D: .; V: TRBV7-6; J: TRBJ2-2; DNA: TGTGCCAGCAGCTTAGCTGGGAGGATAGGGACCGGGGAGCTGTTTTTT; CDR3: CASSLAGRIGTGELFF
size: .; D: TRBD1; V: TRBV3-1/TRBV3-2; J: TRBJ1-6; DNA: TGTGCCAGCAGCGGGACAGTAGTCTCACCCCTCCACTTT; CDR3: CASSGTVVSPLHF
size: .; D: TRBD2; V: TRBV6-2/TRBV6-3; J: TRBJ2-2; DNA: TGTGCCAGCAGTTATAGCTGGGGGGGCACCGGGGAGCTGTTTTTT; CDR3: CASSYSWGGTGELFF
size: .; D: .; V: TRBV30; J: TRBJ2-7; DNA: TGTGCCTGGAGGCTCCCCGGCGGGGAGCAGTACTTC; CDR3: CAWRLPGGEQYF
size: .; D: .; V: TRBV20-1; J: TRBJ2-7; DNA: TGCAGTGCTAGCTTGGTGGGCGAGCAGTACTTC; CDR3: CSASLVGEQYF
size: .; D: .; V: TRBV6-2/TRBV6-3; J: TRBJ2-1; DNA: TGTGCCAGCAGTTACTCTTCAGGGCCGCCCAATGAGCAGTTCTTC; CDR3: CASSYSSGPPNEQFF
size: few; D: .; V: TRBV2; J: TRBJ1-6; DNA: TGTGCCAGCGGGATGGCAGGGGAGGCTTCACCCCTCCACTTT; CDR3: CASGMAGEASPLHF
size: .; D: .; V: TRBV19; J: TRBJ2-3; DNA: TGTGCCAGTAGTCCTCCGCGGACGGTCGTCCGTACGCAGTATTTT; CDR3: CASSPPRTVVRTQYF
size: .; D: TRBD1; V: TRBV7-9; J: TRBJ2-3; DNA: TGTGCCAGCAGCTTGAGGGGACAGGGCTCCCGCACAGATACGCAGTATTTT; CDR3: CASSLRGQGSRTDTQYF
size: .; D: TRBD1; V: TRBV30; J: TRBJ1-3; DNA: TGTGCCTGGGCTGGGGGCAGGGGGTCCCGAAACACCATATATTTT; CDR3: CAWAGGRGSRNTIYF
size: .; D: .; V: TRBV3-1/TRBV3-2; J: TRBJ2-7; DNA: TGTGCCAGCAGCCTTAGGGACTCCGAGCAGTACTTC; CDR3: CASSLRDSEQYF
size: .; D: .; V: TRBV5-8; J: TRBJ1-3; DNA: TGTGCCAGCTCAGATCCTTCCTCTGGAAACACCATATATTTT; CDR3: CASSDPSSGNTIYF
size: .; D: .; V: TRBV27; J: TRBJ2-7; DNA: TGTGCCAGCAGTCCAGGGGGGTCGTACGAGCAGTACTTC; CDR3: CASSPGGSYEQYF
size: .; D: .; V: TRBV5-4; J: TRBJ2-3; DNA: TGTGCCAGCAGCGTGTGGAGCGGTAGCACAGATACGCAGTATTTT; CDR3: CASSVWSGSTDTQYF
size: once; D: .; V: TRBV7-6; J: TRBJ2-5; DNA: TGTGCCAGCAGCCAACCAGGAGAAAAGGCGGAACAAGAGACCCAGTACTTC; CDR3: CASSQPGEKAEQETQYF
size: once; D: .; V: TRBV2; J: TRBJ1-2; DNA: TGTGCCAGCAGACTCGGGCCCGAGGGGGGCTACACCTTC; CDR3: CASRLGPEGGYTF
size: .; D: .; V: TRBV29-1; J: TRBJ1-1; DNA: TGCAGCGTCCCGGGAAGTGAAACTGAAGCTTTCTTT; CDR3: CSVPGSETEAFF
size: once; D: .; V: TRBV5-1; J: TRBJ1-4; DNA: TGCGCCAGCAGCAATTGGACGGCCGGGGGTGAAAAACTGTTTTTT; CDR3: CASSNWTAGGEKLFF
size: .; D: .; V: TRBV6-5; J: TRBJ2-7; DNA: TGTGCCAGCAGTTACTCGATGGATGAGGGGACGGGCATCTTC; CDR3: CASSYSMDEGTGIF